The 22 T cell receptor beta chains given below trace back to one sample, sequenced in a study of STAT5B mutations in CD4+ large granular lymphocyte leukemia. Profiled with immunoSEQ multiplex PCR; TCRdb holds only in-frame clones, not every one. Found here are about 28,000 clones, more than 65% of them singletons; the top ten hold about 6%. The sample taken for sequencing was CD4+ T cells from blood buffy coats. The receptors stem from a human donor in good health.

This clone was recorded a few times. The chain couples TRBV9 to TRBJ2-5, with 9 bases matching TRBD1. In germline, CDR1 is SGDLS, CDR2 YYNGEE. This CDR3 contains 14 residues. V gave up 4 bases and J gave up 5 bases; unmatched junction bases: 6. The CDR3 reads CASSFGDREETQYF. DNA for the CDR3: TGTGCCAGCAGCTTTGGGGACAGGGAGGAGACCCAGTACTTC.

In its sample, this clone was seen a few times. The chain uses TRBV27 and TRBJ1-1; D possibly corresponds to TRBD1 (5 bases). Germline loops: CDR1 MNHEY, CDR2 SMNVEV (reference sequence). V was cut by 5 bases and J by 1 base, with 20 bases left in between. This CDR3 is built from 17 residues. CDR3 sequence reads: CASSPTWRGQGNTEAFF. The CDR3 nucleotides read TGTGCCAGCAGTCCAACCTGGCGGGGCCAAGGGAACACTGAAGCTTTCTTT.

The chain recombines TRBV4-1 with TRBJ2-5; 11 nucleotides align to TRBD2. From germline, CDR1 is MGHRA and CDR2 YSYEKL. J gave up 2 bases and V 1 base, and 6 bases lay outside the gene matches. The CDR3 has 17 amino acids. CDR3 amino acids: CASSQGVGTSGQETQYF. Written as DNA, the CDR3 is TGCGCCAGCAGCCAAGGTGTAGGGACTAGCGGACAAGAGACCCAGTACTTC.

The chain recombines TRBV9 with TRBJ2-3; D is unresolved. The CDR3 has 13 residues. Germline V CDR1 and CDR2: SGDLS, YYNGEE. V was shortened by 3 bases and J by 2 bases, with 7 bases between the two germline ends. The CDR3 here is CASSGVVTDTQYF. The CDR3 nucleotides are TGTGCCAGCAGCGGGGTAGTCACAGATACGCAGTATTTT.

The rearrangement links TRBV4-2 to TRBJ2-3; D possibly uses TRBD1 or TRBD2 (6 bases each). Germline lookup yields CDR1 LGHNA and CDR2 YNFKEQ. The CDR3 covers 18 residues. The germline V and J ends were trimmed by 0 bases and 2 bases, with 18 bases remaining between them. The DNA of the CDR3 is TGTGCCAGCAGCCAAGATATCCCCTCCCGGGGGCCCACAGATACGCAGTATTTT. Amino acids: CASSQDIPSRGPTDTQYF.

This clone occurred a few times. This chain connects TRBV25-1 to TRBJ1-4; unclear D gene. V was pared by 4 bases and J by 0 bases, with 9 bases between. Germline CDR1 and CDR2: MGHDK and SYGVNS. The CDR3 spans 15 residues. The CDR3 region is CASSGPVATNEKLFF. The CDR3 DNA reads as TGTGCCAGCAGTGGGCCAGTTGCAACTAATGAAAAACTGTTTTTT.

The J gene is TRBJ1-1, the V gene TRBV5-1; TRBD1 matches 8 bases. Germline CDR1 and CDR2: SGHRS and YFSETQ. The V segment lost 6 bases and the J segment 11 bases; nucleotides outside the gene matches: 15. The length of the CDR3 is 14 residues. The CDR3 sequence is CASTVDREGGWAFF. The DNA of the CDR3 is TGCGCCAGCACCGTGGACAGGGAGGGCGGATGGGCTTTCTTT.

CDR3 sequence: CASRSTGPIVYYEQYV. The DNA for the CDR3 is TGCGCCAGCAGGTCGACAGGGCCCATAGTCTACTACGAGCAGTACGTC. The J gene is TRBJ2-7, the V gene TRBV5-1, with TRBD1 matching 7 bases. J gave up 3 bases and V 5 bases, and 14 bases lay outside the gene matches. The germline V gene has CDR1 SGHRS and CDR2 YFSETQ. CDR3 length: 16 residues.

The chain links TRBV5-1 to TRBJ2-5; D is ambiguous. V gave up 2 bases and J gave up 2 bases, with 10 bases separating them. CDR3 length: 14 residues. Germline CDR1 SGHRS, CDR2 YFSETQ. The DNA of the CDR3 is TGCGCCAGCAGCTTTTTAGTCCAGCAAGAGACCCAGTACTTC. Encoded protein: CASSFLVQQETQYF.

The gene calls are TRBV7-9 and TRBJ2-1, with 9 bases aligning to TRBD1. The CDR3 is 16 amino acids. The germline CDR1 and CDR2 sequences are SEHNR and FQNEAQ (reference sequence). J was trimmed by 4 bases and V by 4 bases; bases with no gene match: 8. The CDR3 sequence: CASSSPGQGGYNEQFF. CDR3 DNA sequence: TGTGCCAGCAGCTCTCCGGGACAGGGAGGGTACAATGAGCAGTTCTTC.

This chain uses TRBV5-1 with TRBJ2-5; 12 bases agree with TRBD2. The CDR3 consists of 16 residues. Germline V lookup: CDR1 SGHRS, CDR2 YFSETQ. J gave up 1 base and V 3 bases, and 4 bases lay outside the gene matches. The DNA of the CDR3 is TGCGCCAGCAGCTCGGGACTAGCGGGTCCCCAAGAGACCCAGTACTTC. This sequence encodes CASSSGLAGPQETQYF.

The count of this clone is one. The chain carries TRBV7-6 and TRBJ2-5; D is undetermined. The CDR3 has 17 residues. The germline gives CDR1 SGHVS, CDR2 FNYEAQ. Deletions cut 1 base from V and 5 bases from J, with 20 bases between. The chain's CDR3 is CASSLGKRAPMWETQYF. The CDR3 region has the DNA TGTGCCAGCAGCTTAGGGAAAAGGGCACCTATGTGGGAGACCCAGTACTTC.

The J gene is TRBJ2-3, the V gene TRBV18; D unclear. This CDR3 comprises 14 residues. Germline V CDR1 and CDR2: KGHSH, LQKENI. Trimming shortened V by 3 bases and J by 5 bases, and 12 bases separated the two germline ends. The CDR3 loop is CASSPSAGGDTQYF. The DNA of the CDR3 is TGTGCCAGCTCACCCTCAGCAGGTGGAGATACGCAGTATTTT. The variable domain in full, with the rest retrieved from reference TRBV18 and TRBJ2-3, is NAGVMQNPRHLVRRRGQEARLRCSPMKGHSHVYWYRQLPEEGLKFMVYLQKENIIDESGMPKERFSAEFPKEGPSILRIQQVVRGDSAAYFCASSPSAGGDTQYFGPGTRLTVL.

This chain connects TRBV27 to TRBJ1-1; D ambiguous. The CDR3 is made up of 14 amino acids. Trimming removed 3 bases at V and 3 bases at J, with 11 bases between. In germline, CDR1 is MNHEY, CDR2 SMNVEV (reference sequence). The CDR3 protein is CASSLGRADTEAFF. For the CDR3, the DNA is TGTGCCAGCAGTTTGGGCCGGGCGGACACTGAAGCTTTCTTT.

This clone turned up a few times. The rearrangement joins TRBV29-1 to TRBJ2-5, with 11 bases aligning to TRBD1. The CDR3 spans 13 residues. Germline V gene lookup returns CDR1 SQVTM and CDR2 ANQGSEA. Trimming at V came to 7 bases and at J to 5 bases, leaving 6 bases not matched to a gene. Here the CDR3 reads CSGGQGAGETQYF. CDR3 sequence (DNA): TGCAGCGGAGGACAGGGGGCAGGTGAGACCCAGTACTTC.

The chain has TRBV27 and TRBJ1-5, with unresolved D. The CDR3 totals 16 residues. Per the germline V gene, CDR1 is MNHEY and CDR2 is SMNVEV (reference sequence). Between the trimmed V and J ends, which lost 5 bases and 0 bases, there was a span of 14 bases. This CDR3 is CASSITASYSNQPQHF. The CDR3 DNA is TGTGCCAGCAGTATAACAGCATCTTATAGCAATCAGCCCCAGCATTTT.

CDR3 sequence: CASSQDVSGQGIKPQHF. The CDR3 region has the DNA TGTGCCAGCAGCCAAGATGTTTCGGGACAGGGGATAAAGCCCCAGCATTTT. The chain recombines TRBV7-9 with TRBJ1-5, with 10 bases matching TRBD1. Unmatched junction bases numbered 15, after V lost 5 bases and J lost 8 bases. The CDR3 consists of 17 residues. Germline lookup yields CDR1 SEHNR and CDR2 FQNEAQ (reference sequence).

This clone has a handful of counts. V is TRBV7-9 and J is TRBJ1-4, with D uncertain. Germline V gene data show CDR1 as SEHNR and CDR2 as FQNEAQ (reference sequence). CDR3 length: 13 residues. Trimming took off 5 bases at V and 7 bases at J, with 11 bases between the two ends. The CDR3 coding sequence is TGTGCCAGCAGCCCGAGGAGTTTTGAAAAACTGTTTTTT. It translates to CASSPRSFEKLFF.

This clone was seen a few times. This rearrangement joins TRBV7-9 to TRBJ1-5, with D unclear. Germline V lookup: CDR1 SEHNR, CDR2 FQNEAQ (reference sequence). The CDR3 contains 14 residues. The ends were cut back, 3 bases at V and 6 bases at J, with 12 bases in the middle. The CDR3 DNA is TGTGCCAGCAGCTTTGGAGGGTTTGGTCAGCCCCAGCATTTT. It yields the protein CASSFGGFGQPQHF.

The V and J genes are TRBV5-1 and TRBJ2-3; 12 bases are shared with TRBD2. J was trimmed by 6 bases and V by 0 bases; bases with no gene match: 8. Germline loops: CDR1 SGHRS, CDR2 YFSETQ. This CDR3 comprises 17 residues. The CDR3 loop is CASSLEASGGATDTQYF. DNA for the CDR3: TGCGCCAGCAGCTTGGAAGCTAGCGGGGGGGCAACCGATACGCAGTATTTT.

The DNA for the CDR3 is TGTGCCAGCATCAGGGGAGGGGGGCCACCCCTCCACTTT. Protein product: CASIRGGGPPLHF. This rearrangement joins TRBV6-5 to TRBJ1-6; a weak D match, TRBD1 (6 bases). This CDR3 is built from 13 residues. V was pared by 7 bases and J by 11 bases, with 15 bases between. CDR1 is MNHEY, CDR2 SVGAGI, per germline.

The rearrangement uses TRBV4-2 and TRBJ2-2, with D unclear. V was clipped by 0 bases and J by 1 base, with 6 bases between them. This CDR3 region has 15 residues. Germline CDR1 reads LGHNA; CDR2 reads YNFKEQ. Written as DNA, the CDR3 is TGTGCCAGCAGCCAAGATCCCAGGAACACCGGGGAGCTGTTTTTT. Translated: CASSQDPRNTGELFF.